Each of the 5 T cell receptor beta chains below was sequenced from the same sample in a study of T-cell memory formation after mild COVID-19. TCRdb re-called the 5' RACE reads through MiXCR, storing one row per CDR3 protein. In the table there are more than 150,000 distinct CDR3 sequences, about 20% of which are singletons. The specimen was PBMCs or a T cell subset sorted from them (not recorded which). These receptors were collected from an adult woman who had mild COVID-19 (a few samples of this study predate the infection). Cell type and time point are not known.

The chain is built from TRBV24-1 and TRBJ1-2; D unresolved. CDR1 is KGHDR and CDR2 is SFDVKD in the germline V gene. The CDR3 consists of 8 residues. The V gene lost 8 bases and the J gene lost 6 bases, with 0 bases spanning the gap. CDR3 protein: CATNGYTF. Here the CDR3 DNA reads TGTGCCACCAATGGCTACACCTTC.

V is TRBV7-6 and J is TRBJ1-3, with 8 bases fitting TRBD1. This CDR3 spans 15 amino acids. Losses at the gene ends were 1 base for V and 4 bases for J; bases not matched to a gene: 3. Per germline, CDR1 SGHVS and CDR2 FNYEAQ. For the CDR3, the DNA is TGTGCCAGCAGCTTAGGGACAGGGAGCGGAAACACCATATATTTT. It translates to CASSLGTGSGNTIYF. Full variable domain (missing parts from reference TRBV7-6 and TRBJ1-3): GAGVSQSPRYKVTKRGQDVALRCDPISGHVSLYWYRQALGQGPEFLTYFNYEAQQDKSGLPNDRFSAERPEGSISTLTIQRTEQRDSAMYRCASSLGTGSGNTIYFGEGSWLTVV.

The rearrangement uses TRBV7-9 and TRBJ1-1; the D is unclear. Per the germline V gene, CDR1 is SEHNR and CDR2 is FQNEAQ (reference sequence). Trimming shortened V by 7 bases and J by 4 bases, and 4 bases separated the two germline ends. The CDR3 has 10 residues. CDR3: CASNPTEAFF. CDR3 sequence (DNA): TGTGCCAGCAACCCCACTGAAGCTTTCTTT. Variable domain in full (rest from reference TRBV7-9 and TRBJ1-1): DTGVSQNPRHKITKRGQNVTFRCDPISEHNRLYWYRQTLGQGPEFLTYFQNEAQLEKSRLLSDRFSAERPKGSFSTLEIQRTEQGDSAMYLCASNPTEAFFGQGTRLTVV.

The chain joins TRBV12-3 or TRBV12-4 to TRBJ2-7, with D possibly TRBD1 on 5 matching bases. Trimming removed 5 bases from V and 3 bases from J, with 14 bases in between. The CDR3 runs 14 residues. The CDR3 DNA reads as TGTGCCAGCAGTCATTCGGACATAAGCTACGAGCAGTACTTC. It is translated as CASSHSDISYEQYF.

The chain employs TRBV12-3 or TRBV12-4 and TRBJ1-1; TRBD1 agrees at 9 bases. The CDR3 has 15 residues. Trimming removed 4 bases from V and 2 bases from J; junction bases left unmatched: 5. The CDR3 DNA reads as TGTGCCAGCAGTTACCCCACAGGGGGCAACACTGAAGCTTTCTTT. Translating gives CASSYPTGGNTEAFF.